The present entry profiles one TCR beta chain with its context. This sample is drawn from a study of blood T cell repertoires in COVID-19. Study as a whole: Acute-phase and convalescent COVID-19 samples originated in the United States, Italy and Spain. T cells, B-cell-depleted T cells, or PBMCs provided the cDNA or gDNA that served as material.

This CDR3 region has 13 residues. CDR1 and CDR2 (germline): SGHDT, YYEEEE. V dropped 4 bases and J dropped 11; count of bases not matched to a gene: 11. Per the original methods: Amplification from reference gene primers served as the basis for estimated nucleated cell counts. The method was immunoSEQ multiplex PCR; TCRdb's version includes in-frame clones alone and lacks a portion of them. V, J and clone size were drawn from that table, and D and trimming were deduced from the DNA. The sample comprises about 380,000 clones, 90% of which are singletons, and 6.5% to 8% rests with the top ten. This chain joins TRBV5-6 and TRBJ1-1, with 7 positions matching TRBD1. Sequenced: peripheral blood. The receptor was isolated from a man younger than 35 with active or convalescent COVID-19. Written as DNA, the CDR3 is TGTGCCAGCAGCACCCGACAGGGTCTTCGGGCTTTCTTT. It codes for CASSTRQGLRAFF.